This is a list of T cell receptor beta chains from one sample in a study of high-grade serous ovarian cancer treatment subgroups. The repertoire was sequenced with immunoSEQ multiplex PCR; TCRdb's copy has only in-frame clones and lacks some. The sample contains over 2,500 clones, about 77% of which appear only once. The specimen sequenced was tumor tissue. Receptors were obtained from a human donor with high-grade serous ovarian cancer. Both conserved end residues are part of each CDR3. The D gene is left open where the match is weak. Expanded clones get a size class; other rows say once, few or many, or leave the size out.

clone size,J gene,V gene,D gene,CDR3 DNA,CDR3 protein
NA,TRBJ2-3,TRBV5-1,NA,TGCGCCAGCAGCTTGGGGGGTGAAAGAAGGACAGATACGCAGTATTTT,CASSLGGERRTDTQYF
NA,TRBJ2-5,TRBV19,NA,TGTGCCAGTACCTACCCGGATTCCCCAGAGACCCAGTACTTC,CASTYPDSPETQYF
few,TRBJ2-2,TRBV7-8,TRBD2,TGTGCCAGCAGCCTTAGCGGGCTGGGAAACACCGGGGAGCTGTTTTTT,CASSLSGLGNTGELFF
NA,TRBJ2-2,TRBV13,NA,TGTGCCAGCAGCTTCGTAGGGCCCCACACCGGGGAGCTGTTTTTT,CASSFVGPHTGELFF
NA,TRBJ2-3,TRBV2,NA,TGTGCCAGCAAAACAGATACGCAGTATTTT,CASKTDTQYF
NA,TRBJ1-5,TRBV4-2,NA,TGTGCCAGCAGCCAAGATTGGCGAGGGGCCTATCAGCCCCAGCATTTT,CASSQDWRGAYQPQHF
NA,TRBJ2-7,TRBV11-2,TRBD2,TGTGCCAGCAGCTTAGAGGTTAGCGGGAGTTTGGAGCAGTACTTC,CASSLEVSGSLEQYF
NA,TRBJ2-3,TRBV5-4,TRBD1,TGTGCCAGCAGCTTGCTACAGGGGGGAACAGATACGCAGTATTTT,CASSLLQGGTDTQYF
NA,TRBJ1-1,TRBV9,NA,TGTGCCAGCAGCGTAGATACCGAGGGAGTTGAAGCTTTCTTT,CASSVDTEGVEAFF
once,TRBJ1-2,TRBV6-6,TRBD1,TGTGCCAGCAGTTACTCGCAGGGACAGAACTATGGCTACACCTTC,CASSYSQGQNYGYTF
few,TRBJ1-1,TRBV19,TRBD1,TGTGCCAGTAGTATCGGACAGGGGGCGCACACTGAAGCTTTCTTT,CASSIGQGAHTEAFF
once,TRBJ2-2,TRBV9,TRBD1,TGTGCCAGCAGCGTAGACTGGACAGGGAACACCGGGGAGCTGTTTTTT,CASSVDWTGNTGELFF
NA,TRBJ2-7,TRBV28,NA,TGTGCCAGCAGTTTATCATGGGGCTACGAGCAGTACTTC,CASSLSWGYEQYF
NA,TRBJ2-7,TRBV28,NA,TGTGCCAGCAGCCCGTCTAGCGCCTTCTCCTACGAGCAGTACTTC,CASSPSSAFSYEQYF
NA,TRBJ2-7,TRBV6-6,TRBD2,TGTGCCAGCAGCCCGGGAGGACTAGCGGGCTACGAGCAGTACTTC,CASSPGGLAGYEQYF
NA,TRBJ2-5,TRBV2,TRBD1,TGTGCCAGCAGTGAAGGGACAGGGGCCCAAGAGACCCAGTACTTC,CASSEGTGAQETQYF
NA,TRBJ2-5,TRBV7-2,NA,TGTGCCAGCAGCTTAGGGATTAGCACCAATGGGGAGACCCAGTACTTC,CASSLGISTNGETQYF
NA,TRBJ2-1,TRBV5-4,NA,TGTGCCAGCAGCTTATCAGCAGTGAGCTCCTACAATGAGCAGTTCTTC,CASSLSAVSSYNEQFF
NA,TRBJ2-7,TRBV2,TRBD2,TGTGCCAGCAGTTGGACTAGCGGGAGCAACTACGAGCAGTACTTC,CASSWTSGSNYEQYF
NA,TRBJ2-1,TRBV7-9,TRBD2,TGTGCCAGCAGCCCTACCACTAGCGGGATAGTAAATGAGCAGTTCTTC,CASSPTTSGIVNEQFF
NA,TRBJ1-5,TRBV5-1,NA,TGCGCCAGCAGCTTAAAACTTTACAAGGTCCGAGACAATCAGCCCCAGCATTTT,CASSLKLYKVRDNQPQHF
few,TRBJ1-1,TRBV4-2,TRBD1,TGTGCCAGCAGCCAGCAGACAGGGAGAAGTTCCGCTGAAGCTTTCTTT,CASSQQTGRSSAEAFF
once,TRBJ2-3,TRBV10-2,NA,TGCGCCAGCAGTGAGGCGGGGGACATCACAGATACGCAGTATTTT,CASSEAGDITDTQYF
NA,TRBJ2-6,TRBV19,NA,TGTGCCAGTAGTGGAGAGGAGGCCTTCAAATTCTCTGGGGCCAACGTCCTGACTTTC,CASSGEEAFKFSGANVLTF
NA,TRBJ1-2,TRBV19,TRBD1,TGTGCCAGTAGTATGGGGACAGGCGGCCTTGGCTACACCTTC,CASSMGTGGLGYTF
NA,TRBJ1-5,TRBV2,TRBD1,TGTGCCAGCAGTGCGCAGGGGGTGGCAAGCAATCAGCCCCAGCATTTT,CASSAQGVASNQPQHF
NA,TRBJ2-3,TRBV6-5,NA,TGTGCCAGCAGCGCGACGGGTCTGAATACGCAGTATTTT,CASSATGLNTQYF
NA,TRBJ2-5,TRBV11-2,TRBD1,TGTGCCAGCAGCTTAAATCGGACAGGGAGGAGAGAGACCCAGTACTTC,CASSLNRTGRRETQYF
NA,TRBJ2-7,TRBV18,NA,TGTGCCAGCTCACCACCGAGCCAGCACGAGCAGTACTTC,CASSPPSQHEQYF
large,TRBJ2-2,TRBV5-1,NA,TGCGCCAGCAGCTTGGCTGGCAGTTCGAACACCGGGGAGCTGTTTTTT,CASSLAGSSNTGELFF
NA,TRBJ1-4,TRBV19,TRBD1,TGTGCCAGTAGTTCCTGGACAGGGAGGGATGAAAAACTGTTTTTT,CASSSWTGRDEKLFF
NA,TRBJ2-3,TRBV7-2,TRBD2,TGTGCCAGCAGCTTAGTTAGCGGGAGGGTTGATACGCAGTATTTT,CASSLVSGRVDTQYF
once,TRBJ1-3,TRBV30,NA,TGTGCCTGGGGAGGTGGGGGGTGGAACACCATATATTTT,CAWGGGGWNTIYF
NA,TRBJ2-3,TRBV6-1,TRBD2,TGTGCCAGCAGTGGACTAGCGGGAGCAGATACGCAGTATTTT,CASSGLAGADTQYF
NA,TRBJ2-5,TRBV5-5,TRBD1,TGTGCCAGCAGCTTGGTCCATTCGACAGGGGTATTGAGGGAGACCCAGTACTTC,CASSLVHSTGVLRETQYF
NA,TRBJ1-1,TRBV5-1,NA,TGCGCCAGCAGCTTGGCCGATCCCCCAGGGAACACTGAAGCTTTCTTT,CASSLADPPGNTEAFF
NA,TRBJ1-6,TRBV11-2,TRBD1,TGTGCCAGCAGCCTCGGGACAGTCAATTCACCCCTCCACTTT,CASSLGTVNSPLHF
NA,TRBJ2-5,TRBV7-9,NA,TGTGCCAGCAGCCCTTCGGCGCGGGGACAAGAGACCCAGTACTTC,CASSPSARGQETQYF
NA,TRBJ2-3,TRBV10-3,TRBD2,TGTGCCATCAGACTAGCGGGAGGAGAGGCAGATACGCAGTATTTT,CAIRLAGGEADTQYF
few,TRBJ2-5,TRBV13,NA,TGTGCCAGCAGCTCCGAGGAGACCCAGTACTTC,CASSSEETQYF
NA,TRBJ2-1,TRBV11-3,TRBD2,TGTGCCAGCAGCCACGGGGCGGGGGGGCTAGGAATTGGTGAGCAGTTCTTC,CASSHGAGGLGIGEQFF
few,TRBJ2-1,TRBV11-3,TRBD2,TGTGCCAGCAGCTTAGGGGCGGGGGATGAGCAGTTCTTC,CASSLGAGDEQFF
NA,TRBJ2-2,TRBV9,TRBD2,TGTGCCAGCAGCGATAGCGGGAGTCGAGACGGGGAGCTGTTTTTT,CASSDSGSRDGELFF
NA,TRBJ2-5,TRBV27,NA,TGTGCCAGCAGTTTAGCCCCCACAGGGCGGGGGACCCAGTACTTC,CASSLAPTGRGTQYF
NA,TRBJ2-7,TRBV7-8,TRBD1,TGTGCCAGCAGATCCGGACAGGGACCCTCCTACGAGCAGTACTTC,CASRSGQGPSYEQYF